Below are 30 T cell receptor beta chains sequenced from a single sample in a study of CD8 T cells in Susac syndrome. Random hexamers were used to reverse transcribe an amount of about 0.5 to 1 ug RNA. One entry per CDR3 protein, called by TCRdb with MiXCR from the immunoSEQ multiplex PCR reads. The table lists roughly 190,000 distinct CDR3 sequences, roughly 90% of them singletons. The sequencing input was CD4+ T cells from PBMCs. These receptor sequences come from a human donor with Susac syndrome.

This clonotype was detected once. V usage is TRBV27 and J usage is TRBJ2-5; 7 bases map to TRBD1. Germline values: CDR1 MNHEY, CDR2 SMNVEV (reference sequence). The V and J ends lost 1 base and 5 bases, in that order; junction bases with no gene match: 10. This CDR3 has 16 amino acids. CDR3 sequence (DNA): TGTGCCAGCAGTTTATTCGGTAACAGGGGTGGGGAGACCCAGTACTTC. Amino acid sequence: CASSLFGNRGGETQYF.

The chain has TRBV27 and TRBJ2-6; D perhaps matches TRBD1 (5 bases). V gave up 7 bases and J gave up 2 bases, with 9 bases separating them. The CDR3 consists of 14 residues. Germline V gives CDR1 MNHEY, CDR2 SMNVEV (reference sequence). CDR3 DNA: TGTGCCAGCATGGCACAGGCTGGGGCCAACGTCCTGACTTTC. Its protein is CASMAQAGANVLTF.

This clonotype came up a few times. The chain is built from TRBV7-2 and TRBJ1-2; D unclear. The CDR3 loop spans 13 amino acids. The ends were cut back, 1 base at V and 1 base at J, with 4 bases in the middle. Germline V lookup: CDR1 SGHTA, CDR2 FQGNSA. The CDR3 DNA reads TGTGCCAGCAGCTTAGACAGTAACTATGGCTACACCTTC. This encodes CASSLDSNYGYTF.

This clonotype turned up a few times. The genes are TRBV27 and TRBJ1-1, with D possibly TRBD1 on 6 matching bases. Deletions cut 6 bases from V and 1 base from J, with 12 bases between. The length of the CDR3 is 14 residues. The germline V gene encodes CDR1 MNHEY and CDR2 SMNVEV (reference sequence). The chain's CDR3 is CASSPGQRNTEAFF. Here the CDR3 DNA reads TGTGCCAGCAGCCCCGGACAGAGGAACACTGAAGCTTTCTTT.

This chain joins TRBV6-1 and TRBJ2-1; TRBD2 matches at 8 bases. This CDR3 contains 13 residues. V lost 4 bases to trimming and J lost 9 bases; unmatched junction nucleotides: 5. Germline V lookup: CDR1 MNHNS, CDR2 SASEGT. The CDR3 protein is CASSVSGISEQFF. The CDR3 DNA sequence: TGTGCCAGCAGTGTTAGCGGGATAAGTGAGCAGTTCTTC.

The chain recombines TRBV3-1 with TRBJ2-7; D not certain. With 0 bases removed from V and 4 bases from J, the gap between germline ends came to 4 bases. CDR3 size: 12 residues. The germline V gene has CDR1 LGHDT and CDR2 YNNKEL (reference sequence). CDR3 amino acids: CASSQDWYEQYF. For the CDR3, the DNA is TGTGCCAGCAGCCAAGATTGGTACGAGCAGTACTTC.

CDR3 nucleotides: TGTGCCAGCAGGAGAACAGAACTCTCCTACGAGCAGTACTTC. Its protein is CASRRTELSYEQYF. The V call is TRBV2, the J call TRBJ2-7; D remains ambiguous. CDR1 is SNHLY, CDR2 FYNNEI, per germline. This CDR3 region has 14 residues. Deletions cut 6 bases from V and 0 bases from J, with 12 bases between.

This clonotype was picked up a small number of times. The chain recombines TRBV27 with TRBJ2-3, with D uncertain. The CDR3 loop spans 14 amino acids. V dropped 5 bases and J dropped 3 bases, with 12 bases sitting between them. Per the germline V gene, CDR1 is MNHEY and CDR2 is SMNVEV (reference sequence). CDR3 amino acids: CASSPTRRTDTQYF. CDR3 in DNA: TGTGCCAGCAGTCCTACCCGTAGGACAGATACGCAGTATTTT.

The chain carries TRBV3-1 and TRBJ2-2, with 7 bases aligning to TRBD2. Trimming cost V 5 bases and J 6 bases; bases outside gene matches: 6. CDR1 is LGHDT, CDR2 YNNKEL, per germline (reference sequence). CDR3 size: 14 residues. The CDR3 is CASSSREGAGELFF. The DNA for the CDR3 is TGTGCCAGCAGCTCGAGGGAGGGCGCCGGGGAGCTGTTTTTT. Full variable domain (remainder filled in from reference TRBV3-1 and TRBJ2-2): DTAVSQTPKYLVTQMGNDKSIKCEQNLGHDTMYWYKQDSKKFLKIMFSYNNKELIINETVPNRFSPKSPDKAHLNLHINSLELGDSAVYFCASSSREGAGELFFGEGSRLTVL.

This clonotype is a singleton in its sample. The chain is built from TRBV20-1 and TRBJ2-1, with D possibly being TRBD1 or TRBD2 (6 bases each). Germline CDR1 and CDR2: DFQATT and SNEGSKA (reference sequence). This CDR3 is 15 amino acids long. V lost 6 bases and J 6 bases, leaving 21 bases between the germline ends. CDR3 in amino acids: CSANLAEGVFNEQFF. CDR3 in DNA: TGCAGTGCGAACTTGGCGGAGGGGGTCTTCAATGAGCAGTTCTTC.

A single count supports this clonotype. The CDR3 DNA reads as TGTGCCTGGAGTGTACGAACAGTTGGGTACACCTTC. The encoded protein is CAWSVRTVGYTF. The chain combines TRBV30 with TRBJ1-2, with D hard to call. The CDR3 contains 12 residues. The germline gives CDR1 GTSNPN, CDR2 SVGIG (reference sequence). With 0 bases removed from V and 11 bases from J, the gap between germline ends came to 13 bases.

The chain is built from TRBV7-9 and TRBJ2-3, with 10 bases matching TRBD1. V lost 5 bases to trimming and J lost 4 bases; unmatched junction nucleotides: 9. From germline, CDR1 is SEHNR and CDR2 FQNEAQ (reference sequence). This CDR3 has 16 amino acids. The CDR3 DNA reads TGTGCCAGCAGCACTTCGGGACAGGGGCTTGCAGATACGCAGTATTTT. Its protein product is CASSTSGQGLADTQYF.

V usage is TRBV28 and J usage is TRBJ2-7; 7 nucleotides agree with TRBD1. V dropped 4 bases and J dropped 5; count of bases not matched to a gene: 11. Per the germline V gene, CDR1 is MDHEN and CDR2 is SYDVKM. The CDR3 spans 15 residues. In nucleotides, the CDR3 is TGTGCCAGCAGTTCAAAACAGGGGCTGTTTCACGAGCAGTACTTC. It encodes CASSSKQGLFHEQYF.

This clonotype has just one count. This chain joins TRBV6-5 and TRBJ1-4; D might be TRBD1 (6 bases). Trimming stripped 4 bases from V and 9 bases from J, with 15 bases between. The CDR3 contains 14 residues. Germline CDR1 reads MNHEY; CDR2 reads SVGAGI. The DNA of the CDR3 is TGTGCCAGCAGTTCCGGGCAGGGGATGAAAAAACTGTTTTTT. Translated: CASSSGQGMKKLFF.

This clonotype was counted a few times. The gene calls are TRBV29-1 and TRBJ2-7; 11 nucleotides match TRBD1. Germline-derived CDR1 and CDR2 are SQVTM and ANQGSEA. This CDR3 has 17 amino acids. Germline trimming cut 4 bases from V and 2 bases from J; bases unmatched to any gene: 13. CDR3 DNA: TGCAGCGTTGGAGACTACCCCGGGACAGGGGGTGCCTACGAGCAGTACTTC. This translates into CSVGDYPGTGGAYEQYF.

The chain links TRBV5-1 to TRBJ1-1; 9 positions match TRBD1. The germline V gene has CDR1 SGHRS and CDR2 YFSETQ. With V trimmed by 0 bases and J by 1 base, 4 bases remained unmatched. This CDR3 is 16 amino acids long. CDR3 bases: TGCGCCAGCAGCTTGGGGGACAGGGTGCCGAACACTGAAGCTTTCTTT. The encoded protein is CASSLGDRVPNTEAFF.

The rearrangement uses TRBV18 and TRBJ1-4; D remains unclear. This CDR3 is 13 amino acids long. V shed 5 bases and J shed 8 bases, with 12 bases lying between them. From germline, CDR1 is KGHSH and CDR2 LQKENI. The CDR3 reads CASSDRVFEKLFF. The CDR3 DNA sequence: TGTGCCAGCTCAGACCGGGTTTTCGAAAAACTGTTTTTT.

This clonotype was found once. This rearrangement joins TRBV15 to TRBJ2-7; 12 bases align to TRBD1. The germline V gene has CDR1 LNHNV and CDR2 YYDKDF (reference sequence). V shed 1 base and J 7 bases; nucleotides not matched to a gene: 8. There are 16 residues in the CDR3. CDR3: CATSRVLGQGAREQYF. For the CDR3, the DNA is TGTGCCACCAGCAGAGTGTTGGGACAGGGGGCGCGTGAGCAGTACTTC.

The chain has TRBV20-1 and TRBJ2-1, with 8 bases matching TRBD1. CDR1 and CDR2 from the germline V gene are DFQATT and SNEGSKA (reference sequence). This CDR3 has 14 amino acids. The V segment lost 2 bases and the J segment 9 bases; nucleotides outside the gene matches: 9. The CDR3 loop is CSARKQGAASEQFF. For the CDR3, the DNA is TGCAGTGCTAGAAAGCAGGGGGCAGCCTCTGAGCAGTTCTTC.

The V and J genes are TRBV4-1 and TRBJ1-6, with a tentative D call TRBD1 (6 bases). Germline V gene lookup returns CDR1 MGHRA and CDR2 YSYEKL. This CDR3 comprises 19 residues. V lost 5 bases to trimming and J lost 2 bases, with 22 bases between them. CDR3 coding DNA: TGCGCCAGCAGCTACTTGTCCATAGGGGGGAAGGCCTATAATTCACCCCTCCACTTT. Amino acids: CASSYLSIGGKAYNSPLHF.

The chain is built from TRBV20-1 and TRBJ1-1; tentative D call: TRBD1 (6 bases). Trimming took 3 bases from V and 4 from J, leaving 15 bases between them. CDR3 length: 14 residues. From germline, CDR1 is DFQATT and CDR2 SNEGSKA (reference sequence). Here the CDR3 DNA reads TGCAGTGCTAGTAGGGGGGGGCCGGTCACTGAAGCTTTCTTT. This translates into CSASRGGPVTEAFF.

This chain connects TRBV29-1 to TRBJ1-3; possibly TRBD1 for D (6 bases). Germline CDR1 SQVTM, CDR2 ANQGSEA. This CDR3 region has 15 residues. V dropped 3 bases and J dropped 0 bases, with 12 bases sitting between them. CDR3 sequence (DNA): TGCAGCGTTGATACGGGACAAACCTCTGGAAACACCATATATTTT. Translated, it gives CSVDTGQTSGNTIYF.

The CDR3 here is CASRRAPGNYGYTF. For the CDR3, the DNA is TGTGCCAGCAGGAGGGCCCCAGGGAACTATGGCTACACCTTC. V is TRBV5-4 and J is TRBJ1-2, with D perhaps matching TRBD1 (5 bases). The CDR3 has 14 amino acids. Germline CDR1 is SGHNT and CDR2 is YYREEE (reference sequence). Deletions cut 5 bases from V and 2 bases from J, with 13 bases between.

The rearrangement links TRBV29-1 to TRBJ2-5; D assignment may be TRBD1 or TRBD2 (5 bases each). Per the germline V gene, CDR1 is SQVTM and CDR2 is ANQGSEA. V lost 6 bases, J lost 4 bases, and 18 bases lay in between. CDR3 length: 14 amino acids. CDR3 amino acids: CSVAGTLGGETQYF. CDR3 nucleotide sequence: TGCAGCGTAGCCGGGACCCTCGGCGGAGAGACCCAGTACTTC.

The chain recombines TRBV18 with TRBJ2-1; D perhaps matches TRBD1 (6 bases). Trimming removed 0 bases at V and 2 bases at J, with 11 bases between. This CDR3 has 16 residues. Looked up from germline, CDR1 is KGHSH and CDR2 is LQKENI. The CDR3 sequence: CASSPPGASTYNEQFF. CDR3 in DNA: TGTGCCAGCTCACCACCGGGGGCATCTACCTACAATGAGCAGTTCTTC.

The V gene is TRBV20-1, the J gene TRBJ1-1, with 7 bases fitting TRBD1. CDR1 and CDR2 (germline): DFQATT, SNEGSKA (reference sequence). V was clipped by 6 bases and J by 2 bases; unmatched bases: 6. The CDR3 contains 13 residues. The CDR3 DNA sequence: TGCAGTGCAGCCGGGACAGCAAACACTGAAGCTTTCTTT. Protein: CSAAGTANTEAFF.

This clonotype has only a few counts. The chain is built from TRBV20-1 and TRBJ1-3; D remains ambiguous. V was trimmed by 1 base and J by 1 base, leaving 5 bases between them. This CDR3 is built from 13 residues. Per germline, CDR1 DFQATT and CDR2 SNEGSKA (reference sequence). CDR3 sequence: CSARVASGNTIYF. The DNA for the CDR3 is TGCAGTGCTAGAGTCGCTTCTGGAAACACCATATATTTT.

The chain has TRBV28 and TRBJ1-5, with D hard to call. This CDR3 is 12 amino acids long. Germline CDR1 reads MDHEN; CDR2 reads SYDVKM. The V and J ends lost 5 bases and 9 bases respectively, with 11 bases between them. CDR3 nucleotides: TGTGCCAGCAGTCCCCTAAGTCGGCCCCAGCATTTT. Its translation: CASSPLSRPQHF.

V and J are TRBV29-1 and TRBJ1-2, with D possibly being TRBD1 (5 bases). V shed 0 bases and J shed 8 bases, with 13 bases lying between them. CDR1 and CDR2 (germline): SQVTM, ANQGSEA. CDR3 length: 13 amino acids. The CDR3, as DNA: TGCAGCGTTGAAGATCTTGGGGCAGCAGGCTACACCTTC. This codes for CSVEDLGAAGYTF.

The chain uses TRBV20-1 and TRBJ2-4; D gene uncertain. The CDR3 totals 11 residues. The germline V and J ends were trimmed by 7 bases and 7 bases, with 11 bases remaining between them. Germline CDR1 is DFQATT and CDR2 is SNEGSKA (reference sequence). CDR3 DNA sequence: TGCAGTGGAGTTTATGGGAACATTCAGTACTTC. It specifies CSGVYGNIQYF.